This T cell receptor (beta chain) derives from a study of cytomegalovirus exposure and HLA in healthy donors. About the research overall: A prior study identified 110 million or so unique TCR beta sequences from some 200 million T cells. Study-wide findings and caveats: A later analysis associated 15,000 to 20,000 TCR beta sequences with HLA alleles at a 0.05 false discovery rate. Later on, an analysis found that several of the most significant clusters appeared to be linked to common viral pathogens, which included parvovirus B19.

Details on this clone: Its target is not known.

The CDR3 is 19 residues long. Germline CDR1 reads SGDLS; CDR2 reads YYNGEE. V gave up 1 base and J gave up 4 bases; unmatched junction bases: 14. PCR was performed using 60 Vbeta and 13 Jbeta primers. Only in-frame clones appear in the TCRdb table, and some are missing; sequencing was by immunoSEQ multiplex PCR. The repertoire table contains about 150,000 clones. V is TRBV9 and J is TRBJ2-6, with 7 bases lining up with TRBD1. Material for sequencing was PBMCs. The clonotype was recovered from a man under 40 in good health and CMV-seronegative. The CDR3 coding sequence is TGTGCCAGCAGCGTAAAACCGGGACAGATGGGATCCGGGGCCAACGTCCTGACTTTC. Protein product: CASSVKPGQMGSGANVLTF.